This entry describes one T cell receptor (beta chain). Unmatched junction bases numbered 7, after V lost 4 bases and J lost 3 bases. The CDR3 is made up of 16 amino acids. CDR1 is LGHNA and CDR2 is YNFKEQ in the germline V gene. This specimen belongs to a study of shared clonotypes between healthy human individuals. TCRdb's table, derived via immunoSEQ multiplex PCR, lists solely in-frame clones and lacks some. This sample yields 550,000 to 700,000 clones, of which roughly 72% are seen a single time; around 1.7% belongs to the top ten. The V and J genes are TRBV4-2 and TRBJ2-5, with 11 positions matching TRBD2. What was sequenced was memory CD4+ T cells sorted from blood. Specified subset: CD45RA-negative fraction. This receptor was identified in a woman younger than 45 in good health. CDR3 bases: TGTGCCAGCAGCCTAACCTTGACTAGCGGGAAAGAGACCCAGTACTTC. Translating gives CASSLTLTSGKETQYF.